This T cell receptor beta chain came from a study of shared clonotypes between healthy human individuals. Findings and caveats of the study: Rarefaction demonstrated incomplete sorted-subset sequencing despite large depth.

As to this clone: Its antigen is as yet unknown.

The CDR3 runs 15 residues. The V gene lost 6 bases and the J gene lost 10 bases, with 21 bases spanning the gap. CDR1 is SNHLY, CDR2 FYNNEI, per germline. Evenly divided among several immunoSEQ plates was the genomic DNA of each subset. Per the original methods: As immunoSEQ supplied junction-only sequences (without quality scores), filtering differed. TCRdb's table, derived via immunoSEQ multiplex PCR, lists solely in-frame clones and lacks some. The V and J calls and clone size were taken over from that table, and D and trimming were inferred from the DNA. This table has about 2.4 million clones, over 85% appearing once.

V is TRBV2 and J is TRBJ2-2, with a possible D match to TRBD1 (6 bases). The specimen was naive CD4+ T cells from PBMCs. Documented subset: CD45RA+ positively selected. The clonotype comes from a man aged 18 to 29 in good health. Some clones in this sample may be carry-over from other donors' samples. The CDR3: CASSPRTGYREELFF. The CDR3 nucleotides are TGTGCCAGCAGCCCCCGAACGGGGTACAGGGAGGAGCTGTTTTTT. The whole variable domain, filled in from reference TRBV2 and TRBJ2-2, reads EPEVTQTPSHQVTQMGQEVILRCVPISNHLYFYWYRQILGQKVEFLVSFYNNEISEKSEIFDDQFSVERPDGSNFTLKIRSTKLEDSAMYFCASSPRTGYREELFFGEGSRLTVL.